This T cell receptor (beta chain) was identified in a study of spatial heterogeneity in lung cancer. Study-wide context: Every unique TCR and UMI combination, on average, appeared more than ten times in raw reads.

The sample's time point: sample taken at primary tumor resection. Sequencing of whole RNA from tumor, nontumor lung or frozen PBMC involved no sorting. The approximately 72 donors had untreated early-stage non-small cell lung cancer. The germline gives CDR1 MNHNY, CDR2 SVGAGI (reference sequence). The V end lost 8 bases, the J end lost 0 bases, and 7 bases lay between the germline ends. The CDR3 covers 13 residues. This clonotype ranks as medium-sized. Every TCR cDNA molecule carried a tag that served as a unique molecular identifier. Each CDR3 protein gets one entry after TCRdb re-called the 5' RACE reads with MiXCR. This table has 4,000 to 6,000 distinct CDR3 sequences, 15% to 20% appearing once.

This clonotype originated in a male donor with early-stage non-small cell lung cancer. The chain combines TRBV6-6 with TRBJ2-2; D unclear. Source: normal lung tissue next to the tumor, taken at surgery. The CDR3 here is CASSTANTGELFF. CDR3 DNA sequence: TGTGCCAGCTCTACGGCGAACACCGGGGAGCTGTTTTTT.